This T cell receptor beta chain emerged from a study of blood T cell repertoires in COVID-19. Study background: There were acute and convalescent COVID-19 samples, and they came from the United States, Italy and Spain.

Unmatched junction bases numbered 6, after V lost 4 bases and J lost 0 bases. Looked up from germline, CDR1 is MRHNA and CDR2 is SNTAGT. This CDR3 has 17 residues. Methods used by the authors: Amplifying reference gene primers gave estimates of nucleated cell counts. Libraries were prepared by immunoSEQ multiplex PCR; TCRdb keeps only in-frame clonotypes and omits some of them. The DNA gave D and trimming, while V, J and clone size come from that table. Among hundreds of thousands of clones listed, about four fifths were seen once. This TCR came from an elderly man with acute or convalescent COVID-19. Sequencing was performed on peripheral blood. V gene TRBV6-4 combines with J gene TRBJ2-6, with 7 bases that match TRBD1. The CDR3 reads CASSVEGALSGANVLTF. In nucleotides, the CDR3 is TGTGCCAGCAGTGTTGAGGGGGCCCTCTCTGGGGCCAACGTCCTGACTTTC.